One sample yielded the 5 T cell receptor beta chains listed below, sequenced in a study of immune characterization of retroperitoneal liposarcoma. One entry per CDR3 protein, called by TCRdb with MiXCR from the PCR reads. The sample carries 2,000 to 2,500 distinct CDR3 sequences, roughly 49% recorded once. The source material was tumor tissue. The receptors shown here come from a female donor with retroperitoneal liposarcoma.

The rearrangement links TRBV12-3 or TRBV12-4 to TRBJ2-5; D is tentatively TRBD1 or TRBD2 (5 bases each). Trimming cost V 7 bases and J 4 bases, with 10 bases left between them. The CDR3 runs 12 residues. In DNA form, the CDR3 reads TGTGCCAGCAATCGGGGCCCAGAGACCCAGTACTTC. This encodes CASNRGPETQYF.

The chain combines TRBV11-3 with TRBJ2-1; no reliable D call. The DNA end lines up better with TRBJ2-7; the J call may be wrong. The CDR3 covers 14 residues. The germline V gene has CDR1 SGHNT and CDR2 YENEEA. The CDR3 DNA follows: TGTGCCAGCAGCTTACGCCGGTCTGAGGACGAGCAGTACTTC. Translating gives CASSLRRSEDEQYF.

The CDR3 coding sequence is TGTGCCAGCACCCTAAATGGGGCCATTCAGTACTTC. This sequence encodes CASTLNGAIQYF. The V gene is TRBV7-2, the J gene TRBJ2-4, with a weak D call TRBD1 (5 bases). The CDR3 is 12 residues long. The V gene lost 7 bases and the J gene lost 9 bases, with 13 bases spanning the gap. Per germline, CDR1 SGHTA and CDR2 FQGNSA.

This CDR3 reads CASSELGGTQYF. In DNA, the CDR3 is TGTGCCAGCAGTGAACTAGGAGGTACGCAGTATTTT. V gene TRBV6-1 combines with J gene TRBJ2-3, with D possibly matching TRBD2 (5 bases). The CDR3 totals 12 residues. V was cut by 2 bases and J by 8 bases, with 8 bases left in between. Per the germline V gene, CDR1 is MNHNS and CDR2 is SASEGT.

This clonotype is large in the sample. This chain connects TRBV6-1 to TRBJ2-5; no firm D call. The tail of the sequence fits TRBJ2-7 better, so the J call may be wrong. The CDR3 is made up of 11 amino acids. Germline CDR1 is MNHNS and CDR2 is SASEGT. The CDR3 nucleotides are TGTGCCAGCGGGCAGACCTACGAGCAGTACTTC. Its protein product is CASGQTYEQYF.